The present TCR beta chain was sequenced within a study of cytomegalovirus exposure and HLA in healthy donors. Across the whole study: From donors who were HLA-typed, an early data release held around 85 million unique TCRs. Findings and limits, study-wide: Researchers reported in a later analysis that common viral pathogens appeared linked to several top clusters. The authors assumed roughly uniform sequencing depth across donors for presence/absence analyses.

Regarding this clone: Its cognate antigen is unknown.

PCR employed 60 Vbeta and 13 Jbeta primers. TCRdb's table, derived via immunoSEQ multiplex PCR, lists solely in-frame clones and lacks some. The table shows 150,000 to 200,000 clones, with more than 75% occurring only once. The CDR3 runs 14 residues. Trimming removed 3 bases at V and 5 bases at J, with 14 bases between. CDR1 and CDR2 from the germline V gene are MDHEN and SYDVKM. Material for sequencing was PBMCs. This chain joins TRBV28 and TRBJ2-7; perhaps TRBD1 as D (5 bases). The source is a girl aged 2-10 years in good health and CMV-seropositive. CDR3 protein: CASSLWQGSDEQYF. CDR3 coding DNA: TGTGCCAGCAGTTTGTGGCAGGGCAGTGACGAGCAGTACTTC.